The 23 T cell receptor beta chains below were found in one sample sequenced in a study of siplizumab effects on memory and regulatory T cells (dated by TCRdb to the late 2010s). Receptor libraries were prepared by the immunoSEQ multiplex PCR assay. TCRdb's version of the immuneACCESS table is confined to in-frame rearrangements and falls short of the full clone set. An unresolved V gene accounts for under half of the shortfall where checked; the remainder is of unknown origin. Across this sample there are 70,000 to 95,000 clones, with roughly 93% seen only once. 6.5% of the sample comes from the top ten. What was sequenced was CD8+ T cells sorted from blood. Source of these receptors: a human donor in good health.

The table lists this clone with a count of one. The chain employs TRBV7-8 and TRBJ2-1; a weak D match, TRBD2 (7 bases). Germline V gene lookup returns CDR1 SGHVS and CDR2 FQNEAQ. Trimming removed 2 bases at V and 7 bases at J, with 15 bases between. This CDR3 region has 15 residues. CDR3 amino acids: CASSLSGGAGNEQFF. Here the CDR3 DNA reads TGTGCCAGCAGCTTAAGTGGGGGGGCTGGAAATGAGCAGTTCTTC.

The table lists this clone with a count of one. The J gene is TRBJ2-2, the V gene TRBV29-1; D is undetermined. This CDR3 has 15 amino acids. V was pared by 3 bases and J by 0 bases, with 11 bases between. The germline V gene encodes CDR1 SQVTM and CDR2 ANQGSEA. This chain's CDR3 is CSVDFGNANTGELFF. CDR3 coding DNA: TGCAGCGTTGATTTTGGAAACGCGAACACCGGGGAGCTGTTTTTT.

This chain joins TRBV10-1 and TRBJ2-2; D is perhaps TRBD2 (5 bases). V was cut by 0 bases and J by 2 bases, with 10 bases left in between. The germline gives CDR1 WNHNN, CDR2 SYGVQD (reference sequence). This CDR3 contains 16 residues. The CDR3 region has the DNA TGCGCCAGCAGTGAGTCGGCGAGCGGTAACACCGGGGAGCTGTTTTTT. Translation: CASSESASGNTGELFF.

The rearrangement uses TRBV18 and TRBJ2-1, with 7 nucleotides matching TRBD1. The trim removed 6 bases at V and 4 bases at J, leaving 3 bases unmatched. The CDR3 length is 13 residues. CDR1 and CDR2 (germline): KGHSH, LQKENI. The CDR3 loop reads CASSPDRYNEQFF. Here the CDR3 DNA reads TGTGCCAGCTCGCCGGACAGGTACAATGAGCAGTTCTTC.

For the CDR3, the DNA is TGTGCCAGCAGCCGAACGTACACTGAAGCTTTCTTT. Translating it yields CASSRTYTEAFF. The V gene is TRBV11-2, the J gene TRBJ1-1, with D unclear. Germline assignment: CDR1 SGHAT and CDR2 FQNNGV. V was shortened by 5 bases and J by 3 bases, with 7 bases between the two germline ends. This CDR3 contains 12 residues.

The gene calls are TRBV25-1 and TRBJ1-2; D might be TRBD1 (6 bases). Trimming took 5 bases from V and 5 from J, leaving 18 bases between them. The CDR3 covers 15 residues. Per the germline V gene, CDR1 is MGHDK and CDR2 is SYGVNS. The CDR3 loop is CASSKRGGSLYGYTF. CDR3 in DNA: TGTGCCAGCAGTAAGAGGGGGGGCTCTTTATATGGCTACACCTTC.

The chain employs TRBV7-9 and TRBJ2-1, with D possibly TRBD2 on 5 matching bases. Germline V gives CDR1 SEHNR, CDR2 FQNEAQ (reference sequence). Trimming removed 3 bases from V and 7 bases from J, with 13 bases in between. This CDR3 is 14 amino acids long. The CDR3 region has the DNA TGTGCCAGCAGCTTTTTCGGGGAATCGAATGAGCAGTTCTTC. Translation: CASSFFGESNEQFF.

This chain uses TRBV9 with TRBJ1-6; D unclear. V lost 3 bases and J 0 bases, leaving 10 bases between the germline ends. Germline V gene sequence: CDR1 SGDLS, CDR2 YYNGEE. The CDR3 length is 16 residues. The CDR3 spells CASSDGRSSYNSPLHF. The CDR3 nucleotides read TGTGCCAGCAGCGACGGTCGGAGCTCCTATAATTCACCCCTCCACTTT.

J is TRBJ2-2 and V is TRBV7-9; D not certain. This CDR3 is built from 15 residues. CDR1 and CDR2 (germline): SEHNR, FQNEAQ (reference sequence). V lost 7 bases and J lost 6, with 18 bases in between. CDR3 sequence (DNA): TGTGCCAGCATCAACAGAGAGTCTATTTCCGGGGAGCTGTTTTTT. This gives the protein CASINRESISGELFF.

The chain uses TRBV7-2 and TRBJ2-7; 8 bases are shared with TRBD2. V shed 5 bases, J shed 0 bases, and the junction held 3 bases outside the gene matches. Germline-derived CDR1 and CDR2 are SGHTA and FQGNSA. The CDR3 spans 14 residues. The CDR3 bases are TGTGCCAGCAGCACCAGCGGGAGCTCCTACGAGCAGTACTTC. It codes for CASSTSGSSYEQYF.

This chain joins TRBV7-3 and TRBJ2-3, with TRBD1 matching over 10 bases. The CDR3 is made up of 15 amino acids. V dropped 5 bases and J dropped 6; count of bases not matched to a gene: 8. CDR1 is SGHTA and CDR2 is FQGTGA in the germline V gene. CDR3 sequence: CASSPAGQGGDTQYF. The CDR3 DNA follows: TGTGCCAGCAGCCCGGCCGGACAGGGGGGCGATACGCAGTATTTT. Supplemented by reference TRBV7-3 and TRBJ2-3, the full variable domain reads GAGVSQTPSNKVTEKGKYVELRCDPISGHTALYWYRQSLGQGPEFLIYFQGTGAADDSGLPNDRFFAVRPEGSVSTLKIQRTERGDSAVYLCASSPAGQGGDTQYFGPGTRLTVL.

V usage is TRBV5-1 and J usage is TRBJ2-7; D is ambiguous. With 0 bases removed from V and 0 bases from J, the gap between germline ends came to 4 bases. The CDR3 has 13 residues. Per the germline V gene, CDR1 is SGHRS and CDR2 is YFSETQ. CDR3 sequence reads: CASSLDLSYEQYF. The CDR3 DNA reads TGCGCCAGCAGCTTGGACCTCTCCTACGAGCAGTACTTC.

The chain has TRBV2 and TRBJ1-2; D unclear. CDR3 length: 12 amino acids. Trimming removed 6 bases at V and 3 bases at J, with 8 bases between. Germline V gene data show CDR1 as SNHLY and CDR2 as FYNNEI. The CDR3 protein is CASSAMDYGYTF. Here the CDR3 DNA reads TGTGCCAGCAGCGCTATGGACTATGGCTACACCTTC.

V is TRBV7-9 and J is TRBJ2-7; TRBD1 matches at 7 bases. The CDR3 is made up of 16 amino acids. Losses at the gene ends were 2 bases for V and 4 bases for J; bases not matched to a gene: 11. CDR1 is SEHNR and CDR2 is FQNEAQ in the germline V gene (reference sequence). CDR3 sequence reads: CASSLLGQGEIYEQYF. Written as DNA, the CDR3 is TGTGCCAGCAGCTTATTAGGCCAGGGGGAGATATACGAGCAGTACTTC.

The rearrangement uses TRBV15 and TRBJ2-1; unclear D gene. The CDR3 runs 13 residues. Germline V CDR1 and CDR2: LNHNV, YYDKDF (reference sequence). The ends were cut back, 4 bases at V and 8 bases at J, with 12 bases in the middle. CDR3 residues: CATSIGPVDEQFF. CDR3 nucleotide sequence: TGTGCCACCAGCATCGGACCGGTTGATGAGCAGTTCTTC.

The rearrangement joins TRBV4-1 to TRBJ2-7, with 8 bases fitting TRBD1. Trimming cost V 3 bases and J 7 bases; bases outside gene matches: 14. The length of the CDR3 is 16 residues. Germline V gene data show CDR1 as MGHRA and CDR2 as YSYEKL. The CDR3 loop reads CASSHAPPGQASEQYF. The CDR3 nucleotides are TGCGCCAGCAGCCATGCTCCTCCGGGACAGGCCTCAGAGCAGTACTTC.

The chain joins TRBV11-2 to TRBJ1-3; no definite D call. Germline V gives CDR1 SGHAT, CDR2 FQNNGV. The ends were cut back, 1 base at V and 0 bases at J, with 7 bases in the middle. There are 15 residues in the CDR3. CDR3 protein: CASSLVRSSGNTIYF. The CDR3 DNA reads TGTGCCAGCAGCTTAGTCCGGAGCTCTGGAAACACCATATATTTT.

The chain carries TRBV6-5 and TRBJ2-2; TRBD1 might be the D (5 bases). The V end was cut by 0 bases, the J end by 5 bases, with 10 bases between. Germline-derived CDR1 and CDR2 are MNHEY and SVGAGI. CDR3 length: 15 residues. CDR3 bases: TGTGCCAGCAGTTACTCGCAGGGCTTGACCGGGGAGCTGTTTTTT. Residues: CASSYSQGLTGELFF.

The V and J genes are TRBV4-1 and TRBJ2-5; a weak D match, TRBD2 (5 bases). From germline, CDR1 is MGHRA and CDR2 YSYEKL. Trimming removed 4 bases at V and 3 bases at J, with 12 bases between. This CDR3 contains 14 residues. The CDR3, as DNA: TGCGCCAGCAGCCGAGGCACAGCGGAAGAGACCCAGTACTTC. Translated: CASSRGTAEETQYF.

V and J are TRBV29-1 and TRBJ2-7, with D unresolved. Germline-derived CDR1 and CDR2 are SQVTM and ANQGSEA. This CDR3 has 11 amino acids. V shed 1 base and J shed 7 bases, with 8 bases lying between them. The CDR3 sequence is CSVEVVGEQYF. For the CDR3, the DNA is TGCAGCGTTGAAGTAGTGGGGGAGCAGTACTTC.

This chain joins TRBV27 and TRBJ2-1; either TRBD1 or TRBD2 may supply D (5 bases each). This CDR3 contains 17 residues. V lost 1 base to trimming and J lost 4 bases, with 17 bases between them. In germline, CDR1 is MNHEY, CDR2 SMNVEV (reference sequence). CDR3 region: CASSLLGVRSGYNEQFF. CDR3 bases: TGTGCCAGCAGTTTATTGGGGGTTCGTTCGGGATACAATGAGCAGTTCTTC.

The V and J genes are TRBV10-1 and TRBJ2-5, with 8 bases fitting TRBD1. Germline-derived CDR1 and CDR2 are WNHNN and SYGVQD (reference sequence). The CDR3 has 14 amino acids. Trimming took 5 bases from V and 3 from J; bases not matched to a gene: 5. CDR3 loop: CASSRTGYEETQYF. The DNA for the CDR3 is TGCGCCAGCAGTCGGACAGGGTATGAAGAGACCCAGTACTTC.

Written as DNA, the CDR3 is TGTGCCAGCAGCTTAGGGCCGGGAGATCCCACCGGGGAGCTGTTTTTT. It is translated as CASSLGPGDPTGELFF. The chain joins TRBV7-8 to TRBJ2-2; D perhaps matches TRBD2 (6 bases). The germline V gene has CDR1 SGHVS and CDR2 FQNEAQ. This CDR3 has 16 amino acids. The V end lost 1 base, the J end lost 4 bases, and 13 bases lay between the germline ends.